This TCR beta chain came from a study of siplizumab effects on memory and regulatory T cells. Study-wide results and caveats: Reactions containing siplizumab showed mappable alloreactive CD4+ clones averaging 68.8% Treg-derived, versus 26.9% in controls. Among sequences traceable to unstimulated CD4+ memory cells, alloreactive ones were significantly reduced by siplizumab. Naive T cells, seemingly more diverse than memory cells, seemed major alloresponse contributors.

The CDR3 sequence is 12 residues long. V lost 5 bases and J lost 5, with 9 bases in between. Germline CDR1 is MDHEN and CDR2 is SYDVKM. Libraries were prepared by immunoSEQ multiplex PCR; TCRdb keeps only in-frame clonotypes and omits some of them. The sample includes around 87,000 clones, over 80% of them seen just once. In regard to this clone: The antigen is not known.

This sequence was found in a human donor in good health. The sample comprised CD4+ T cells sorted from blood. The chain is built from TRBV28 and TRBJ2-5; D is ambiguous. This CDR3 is CASSEIRETQYF. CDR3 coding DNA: TGTGCCAGCAGTGAAATCCGGGAGACCCAGTACTTC.